One and the same sample provided the 30 T cell receptor beta chains below, sequenced in a study of early T cells in non-severe SARS-CoV-2 infection (dated by TCRdb to the early 2020s). The method behind the library was 5' RACE. The run used a NextSeq 500. TCRdb reran the public reads through fastp at Q25 and MiXCR, keeping productive beta chains. Rows with a matching CDR3 protein are joined into one entry that keeps the most common DNA and genes. In all, the sample holds about 67,000 distinct CDR3 sequences, and 10% of those were seen once. The ten largest clones take up roughly a sixth of the sample. Sequences were derived from whole blood, sampled at baseline. Source of these receptors: an adult who was a healthcare worker with PCR-confirmed SARS-CoV-2 infection or an uninfected control (not recorded which).

The CDR3 bases are TGTGCCAGCAGCCGCACAGGGAAAGGATCCTACGAGCAGTACTTC. Protein product: CASSRTGKGSYEQYF. This chain joins TRBV7-2 and TRBJ2-7, with a possible D match to TRBD1 (6 bases). CDR3 size: 15 residues. Between the trimmed V and J ends, which lost 5 bases and 1 base, there was a span of 15 bases. The germline V gene has CDR1 SGHTA and CDR2 FQGNSA. Variable domain in full (rest from reference TRBV7-2 and TRBJ2-7): GAGVSQSPSNKVTEKGKDVELRCDPISGHTALYWYRQSLGQGLEFLIYFQGNSAPDKSGLPSDRFSAERTGGSVSTLTIQRTQQEDSAVYLCASSRTGKGSYEQYFGPGTRLTVT.

This clonotype came up many times. The chain carries TRBV20-1 and TRBJ2-7; the match to TRBD2 covers 11 bases. Per the germline V gene, CDR1 is DFQATT and CDR2 is SNEGSKA (reference sequence). The CDR3 covers 14 residues. Trimming cost V 6 bases and J 4 bases; bases outside gene matches: 8. CDR3 coding DNA: TGCAGTGCCCAAATGGGACTAGCGGCGTACGAGCAGTACTTC. Protein: CSAQMGLAAYEQYF.

A few counts support this clonotype. The chain carries TRBV20-1 and TRBJ2-5; 10 bases match TRBD2. Germline CDR1 and CDR2: DFQATT and SNEGSKA (reference sequence). The CDR3 sequence is 15 residues long. V dropped 3 bases and J dropped 4; count of bases not matched to a gene: 8. The CDR3 region has the DNA TGCAGTGCTAGTCGACTAGCGGGTATAGGAGAGACCCAGTACTTC. As protein: CSASRLAGIGETQYF.

This clonotype has only a few counts. J is TRBJ2-1 and V is TRBV11-2, with D possibly being TRBD1 (6 bases). Germline V gives CDR1 SGHAT, CDR2 FQNNGV. There are 12 residues in the CDR3. Trimming left V 4 bases short and J 9 bases short, with 10 bases between. CDR3 loop: CASSSQGIEQFF. The CDR3 nucleotides read TGTGCCAGCAGCTCCCAGGGGATTGAGCAGTTCTTC.

This clonotype showed up many times. The V and J genes are TRBV19 and TRBJ2-2; 9 bases agree with TRBD1. The J segment lost 4 bases and the V segment lost 8 bases, leaving 5 bases of the junction unmatched. Germline V gene lookup returns CDR1 LNHDA and CDR2 SQIVND (reference sequence). The CDR3 loop spans 14 amino acids. The CDR3 DNA follows: TGTGCCAGTGGGGGACAGGGAGGCACCGGGGAGCTGTTTTTT. It yields the protein CASGGQGGTGELFF.

This clonotype was seen more than once but under ten times. The chain uses TRBV7-9 and TRBJ2-3; no clear D. Germline V gene sequence: CDR1 SEHNR, CDR2 FQNEAQ (reference sequence). V lost 5 bases and J lost 3, with 6 bases in between. CDR3 length equals 12 residues. CDR3 residues: CASSPQTDTQYF. CDR3 nucleotide sequence: TGTGCCAGCAGCCCCCAGACAGATACGCAGTATTTT.

V usage is TRBV4-1 and J usage is TRBJ2-5; D possibly corresponds to TRBD1 (6 bases). V lost 2 bases, J lost 5 bases, and 9 bases lay in between. Germline assignment: CDR1 MGHRA and CDR2 YSYEKL. CDR3 length: 13 amino acids. The CDR3 loop reads CASSQTRGETQYF. The CDR3 DNA reads as TGCGCCAGCAGCCAAACCAGGGGCGAGACCCAGTACTTC.

In its sample, this clonotype was seen a few times. The gene calls are TRBV24-1 and TRBJ2-1; the match to TRBD2 covers 14 bases. V shed 5 bases, J shed 0 bases, and the junction held 2 bases outside the gene matches. This CDR3 is 17 amino acids long. Germline CDR1 KGHDR, CDR2 SFDVKD. CDR3 DNA: TGTGCCACCAGTGGGGGGACTAGCGGGAGCTCCTACAATGAGCAGTTCTTC. It codes for CATSGGTSGSSYNEQFF.

This clonotype was observed many times. The chain employs TRBV6-2 or TRBV6-3 and TRBJ1-6; D remains unclear. The germline V and J ends were trimmed by 10 bases and 5 bases, with 9 bases remaining between them. From germline, CDR1 is MNHEY and CDR2 SVGEGT. The CDR3 length is 12 residues. The CDR3 nucleotides are TGTGCCATCGCGACGAATAATTCACCCCTCCACTTT. It is translated as CAIATNNSPLHF.

This clonotype has a count of ten or more. This chain joins TRBV12-3 or TRBV12-4 and TRBJ2-3, with 7 nucleotides matching TRBD2. There are 22 residues in the CDR3. After removal of 6 bases from V and 0 bases from J, the junction contained 27 bases not matched to a gene. The DNA of the CDR3 is TGTGCCAGCAGGAGATACCCCGTGGGGAGCCTCCTGGGGGGGACTAGCACAGATACGCAGTATTTT. As protein: CASRRYPVGSLLGGTSTDTQYF.

The J gene is TRBJ2-1, the V gene TRBV11-1; no clear D. Trimming removed 5 bases from V and 0 bases from J, with 11 bases in between. The CDR3 runs to 15 residues. The V gene's germline CDR1 is SGHAT and CDR2 FQDESV (reference sequence). The CDR3 sequence is CASSPSTPSYNEQFF. The CDR3 nucleotides read TGTGCCAGCAGCCCCTCGACCCCCTCCTACAATGAGCAGTTCTTC.

There are many counts of this clonotype. The chain is built from TRBV4-2 and TRBJ1-1, with 8 positions matching TRBD1. The CDR3 sequence is 12 residues long. The trim removed 3 bases at V and 6 bases at J, leaving 0 bases unmatched. Germline CDR1 LGHNA, CDR2 YNFKEQ. CDR3 nucleotide sequence: TGTGCCAGCAGCCAGACAGGGGCTGAAGCTTTCTTT. Protein sequence: CASSQTGAEAFF.

V gene TRBV27 combines with J gene TRBJ2-1, with TRBD2 matching 9 bases. Losses at the gene ends were 2 bases for V and 6 bases for J; bases not matched to a gene: 8. This CDR3 has 16 residues. Per the germline V gene, CDR1 is MNHEY and CDR2 is SMNVEV (reference sequence). CDR3 DNA sequence: TGTGCCAGCAGTTTAGACATAGCGGGAGAAGTCAATGAGCAGTTCTTC. This encodes CASSLDIAGEVNEQFF.

There are a few counts of this clonotype. The rearrangement joins TRBV9 to TRBJ2-3; D perhaps matches TRBD2 (5 bases). CDR1 is SGDLS, CDR2 YYNGEE, per germline. The ends were cut back, 7 bases at V and 5 bases at J, with 14 bases in the middle. This CDR3 is 13 amino acids long. CDR3 sequence: CASGSPSLDTQYF. CDR3 nucleotide sequence: TGTGCCAGCGGGAGTCCATCCCTAGATACGCAGTATTTT.

V gene TRBV28 combines with J gene TRBJ1-5, with D possibly matching TRBD1 (5 bases). The CDR3 is 16 amino acids. CDR1 MDHEN and CDR2 SYDVKM come from the germline V gene. Trimming took 6 bases from V and 3 from J, leaving 18 bases between them. The DNA of the CDR3 is TGTGCCAGCAGCCCTAAACAGATCAGGGACAATCAGCCCCAGCATTTT. Protein product: CASSPKQIRDNQPQHF. Complete variable domain (other parts from reference TRBV28 and TRBJ1-5): DVKVTQSSRYLVKRTGEKVFLECVQDMDHENMFWYRQDPGLGLRLIYFSYDVKMKEKGDIPEGYSVSREKKERFSLILESASTNQTSMYLCASSPKQIRDNQPQHFGDGTRLSIL.

This clonotype was seen many times. This sequence joins TRBV30 and TRBJ2-5; perhaps TRBD1 as D (6 bases). The germline V gene has CDR1 GTSNPN and CDR2 SVGIG (reference sequence). The V and J ends lost 0 bases and 4 bases respectively, with 9 bases between them. The CDR3 is 13 residues long. The CDR3 loop is CAWSVQGRETQYF. CDR3 nucleotide sequence: TGTGCCTGGAGTGTACAGGGAAGAGAGACCCAGTACTTC. The whole variable domain, filled in from reference TRBV30 and TRBJ2-5, reads SQTIHQWPATLVQPVGSPLSLECTVEGTSNPNLYWYRQAAGRGLQLLFYSVGIGQISSEVPQNLSASRPQDRQFILSSKKLLLSDSGFYLCAWSVQGRETQYFGPGTRLLVL.

This clonotype was seen a handful of times. In DNA, the CDR3 is TGTGCCAGCAGTGAAGGGACAGGGCCAACCTACGAGCAGTACTTC. It encodes CASSEGTGPTYEQYF. The chain joins TRBV2 to TRBJ2-7, with 8 bases matching TRBD1. Germline CDR1 is SNHLY and CDR2 is FYNNEI. V lost 1 base and J lost 2; bases outside the gene matches: 4. This CDR3 contains 15 residues.

Ten or more counts support this clonotype. The V gene is TRBV20-1, the J gene TRBJ2-5, with 8 bases that match TRBD2. This CDR3 region has 12 residues. The germline gives CDR1 DFQATT, CDR2 SNEGSKA (reference sequence). The ends lost 2 bases at V and 4 bases at J; junction bases unmatched: 0. This chain's CDR3 is CSARLAGETQYF. For the CDR3, the DNA is TGCAGTGCTAGACTAGCGGGAGAGACCCAGTACTTC.

The V and J genes are TRBV4-2 and TRBJ2-4; 14 positions agree with TRBD2. Germline loops: CDR1 LGHNA, CDR2 YNFKEQ. J gave up 6 bases and V 1 base, and 8 bases lay outside the gene matches. CDR3 size: 18 residues. The DNA of the CDR3 is TGTGCCAGCAGCCAAGGTACGGGAGGGACTAGCGGGAGAAACATTCAGTACTTC. This gives the protein CASSQGTGGTSGRNIQYF.

This clonotype was seen a few times. The chain recombines TRBV7-6 with TRBJ2-1; TRBD1 matches 12 bases. After removal of 5 bases from V and 8 bases from J, the junction contained 4 bases not matched to a gene. The CDR3 length is 14 residues. The germline gives CDR1 SGHVS, CDR2 FNYEAQ. The chain's CDR3 is CASSVGTGGDEQFF. As DNA, the CDR3 is TGTGCCAGCAGCGTCGGGACAGGGGGCGATGAGCAGTTCTTC.

This clonotype was counted at least ten times. The DNA of the CDR3 is TGCAGCGGTGGAGCATCTGAAGAGACCCAGTACTTC. This gives the protein CSGGASEETQYF. The rearrangement joins TRBV29-1 to TRBJ2-5; unclear D gene. CDR3 size: 12 residues. Germline V lookup: CDR1 SQVTM, CDR2 ANQGSEA. V was shortened by 7 bases and J by 3 bases, with 12 bases between the two germline ends.

This chain uses TRBV20-1 with TRBJ2-5, with TRBD2 matching over 9 bases. Germline CDR1 DFQATT, CDR2 SNEGSKA (reference sequence). There are 14 residues in the CDR3. The V gene end was trimmed by 7 bases and the J gene end by 7 bases; junction bases not matched to a gene: 13. This CDR3 is CSGRASGMSRTQYF. The CDR3 region has the DNA TGCAGTGGTAGGGCTAGCGGGATGTCGAGGACCCAGTACTTC.

The chain links TRBV5-6 to TRBJ2-1; 7 positions agree with TRBD2. The CDR3 covers 16 residues. CDR1 is SGHDT, CDR2 YYEEEE, per germline. Unmatched junction bases numbered 15, after V lost 1 base and J lost 11 bases. CDR3 sequence (DNA): TGTGCCAGCAGCTTGTTGATTCTAGCGGAAGAACTTAAGCAGTTCTTC. This translates into CASSLLILAEELKQFF.

This clonotype was counted at least ten times. This chain uses TRBV20-1 with TRBJ2-4, with 10 nucleotides matching TRBD1. Germline V lookup: CDR1 DFQATT, CDR2 SNEGSKA (reference sequence). The CDR3 has 16 residues. Germline trimming cut 1 base from V and 0 bases from J; bases unmatched to any gene: 3. CDR3 sequence (DNA): TGCAGTGCTAGAGGCCGGGACAGGGGAGCCAAAAACATTCAGTACTTC. Its translation: CSARGRDRGAKNIQYF.

J is TRBJ1-5 and V is TRBV19; D perhaps matches TRBD1 (6 bases). The CDR3 length is 17 residues. V lost 3 bases and J lost 0, with 15 bases in between. Germline values: CDR1 LNHDA, CDR2 SQIVND (reference sequence). The CDR3, as DNA: TGTGCCAGTAGTATTGGGGTACGGACAGCTAGCAATCAGCCCCAGCATTTT. Translating gives CASSIGVRTASNQPQHF. Looking up the rest from reference TRBV19 and TRBJ1-5 gives the full variable domain: DGGITQSPKYLFRKEGQNVTLSCEQNLNHDAMYWYRQDPGQGLRLIYYSQIVNDFQKGDIAEGYSVSREKKESFPLTVTSAQKNPTAFYLCASSIGVRTASNQPQHFGDGTRLSIL.

The chain uses TRBV24-1 and TRBJ1-5; possible D gene TRBD1, 6 bases. Germline lookup yields CDR1 KGHDR and CDR2 SFDVKD. Trimming took 4 bases from V and 5 from J, leaving 17 bases between them. This CDR3 comprises 16 residues. CDR3 region: CATSDSSRGSYQPQHF. CDR3 in DNA: TGTGCCACCAGTGACTCGAGCAGGGGTAGTTATCAGCCCCAGCATTTT.

This chain joins TRBV28 and TRBJ2-7; 8 bases align to TRBD2. The CDR3 sequence is 14 residues long. Unmatched junction bases numbered 8, after V lost 6 bases and J lost 4 bases. From germline, CDR1 is MDHEN and CDR2 SYDVKM. CDR3: CASSRTSPGYEQYF. The CDR3, as DNA: TGTGCCAGCAGCAGGACTAGCCCCGGATACGAGCAGTACTTC.

The rearrangement joins TRBV6-1 to TRBJ2-4; 7 nucleotides align to TRBD1. The germline CDR1 and CDR2 sequences are MNHNS and SASEGT. This CDR3 contains 16 residues. V lost 2 bases to trimming and J lost 0 bases; unmatched junction nucleotides: 4. CDR3 bases: TGTGCCAGCAGTGAAATGGGACAGATAGCCAAAAACATTCAGTACTTC. This translates into CASSEMGQIAKNIQYF.

This clonotype came up many times. This chain uses TRBV12-3 or TRBV12-4 with TRBJ1-5, with D possibly TRBD1 on 6 matching bases. This CDR3 has 14 amino acids. V was clipped by 4 bases and J by 4 bases, with 11 bases between them. The DNA for the CDR3 is TGTGCCAGCAGTTCAGGGGTGGGTAATCAGCCCCAGCATTTT. It is translated as CASSSGVGNQPQHF.

A remark on this clonotype: A clone one base away is much larger, so this may be a read error. The chain combines TRBV4-2 with TRBJ2-3, with D hard to call. V was cut by 1 base and J by 4 bases, with 9 bases left in between. The CDR3 covers 14 residues. Germline CDR1 LGHNA, CDR2 YNFKEQ. CDR3 DNA sequence: TGTGCCAGCAGCCAAGGGGCCATCTCAGATACGCAGTATTTT. This codes for CASSQGAISDTQYF.